This T cell receptor (beta chain) stems from a study of blood T cell repertoires in COVID-19 (dated by TCRdb to the early 2020s). In the study overall: Samples from collaborators originated in the United States, Italy and Spain and spanned both the acute and convalescent phases of COVID-19. The repertoires were released in a freely available public database intended as a resource for research on the immune response to SARS-CoV-2. HLA class I and class II types, where available, came from metadata supplied by the sample provider rather than from assay-based typing. Samples came from the ongoing ImmuneRACE study (first 160 participants) plus 1,254 subjects from 6 global collaborators. The prospective study material was composed of cDNA or gDNA derived from T cells, B-cell-depleted T cells, or PBMCs. The sample metadata nearly always contained a de-identified subject ID, COVID-19 status, age in years and sex. Deeply sampled blood TCRbeta repertoires from subjects exposed to, actively infected with, or recovered from COVID-19 were included in the dataset.

TCRbeta CDR3 regions were amplified from genomic DNA using the immunoSEQ Assay, a bias-controlled multiplex PCR. As for the original processing: The number of nucleated cells in each sample was estimated by amplification of reference gene primers within the assay. To quantify the absolute abundance of each unique TCRbeta CDR3 rearrangement, sequence reads were collapsed and filtered. For each sample, productive Simpson clonality was calculated by taking the square root of Simpson's diversity index across productive rearrangements. Held by TCRdb, this immuneACCESS table contains in-frame sequences only and omits some clones. Under half of the omission traces to an unresolved V gene where checked; the cause of the rest is unknown. That table gives V, J and clone size, and the DNA gave D and trimming. The sample table holds 220,000 or so clones, of which approximately 85% were seen once. Approximately 2.6% of the sample rests with the top ten.

Turning to this clone: Its recognized antigen is unknown. It has no much larger one-base neighbor in the sample; base qualities were not kept.

Samples from volunteer blood donors who had recovered from COVID-19 were contributed by a second Seattle source. Whole blood was collected in K2EDTA tubes by collaborating institutions according to the institutions' own protocols. For TCRbeta analysis, collaborator samples were shipped as frozen whole blood, as isolated PBMCs, or as DNA extracted from either sample type. CDR1 SGHRS and CDR2 YFSETQ are derived from the germline V gene. The CDR3 holds 15 amino acids from the cysteine to the phenylalanine. Only the CDR3 DNA is retained, 45 bases long and in frame from the first base. For this chain, trimming is 0 bases at the V end and 8 bases at the J end, and the number of junction bases without a gene match is 8. General study outcomes and caveats: How much clinical and demographic metadata was included differed by source and by participant, and the metadata was provided uncurated.

The sequence is built from TRBV5-1 and TRBJ1-2; a stretch of 9 junction bases matches TRBD1. The receptor's source is a man over 45 who had recovered from COVID-19. The specimen was peripheral blood. The CDR3 corresponds to CASSLATGQGVGYTF. The nucleotides read TGCGCCAGCAGCTTGGCCACGGGACAGGGCGTAGGCTACACCTTC.